The 10 T cell receptor beta chains listed next were all sequenced from one sample in a study of neoadjuvant nivolumab and ipilimumab in lung cancer. The data were produced by immunoSEQ multiplex PCR, yet TCRdb's version contains in-frame clones alone and is incomplete. The sample has 25,000 to 30,000 clones, over 80% seen once; the top ten hold around 5.1%. The input for sequencing was tumor tissue, taken after neoadjuvant nivolumab, alone or with ipilimumab, at or shortly before surgery. The receptors stem from an adult with non-small cell lung cancer.

The chain has TRBV6-1 and TRBJ1-3; 11 bases are a match to TRBD1. The CDR3 is 15 residues long. The J segment lost 8 bases and the V segment lost 1 base, leaving 4 bases of the junction unmatched. Germline assignment: CDR1 MNHNS and CDR2 SASEGT. CDR3 region: CASSEVGQGVYTIYF. CDR3 coding DNA: TGTGCCAGCAGTGAAGTGGGACAGGGGGTCTACACCATATATTTT.

This sequence joins TRBV7-9 and TRBJ2-2; D is unresolved. This CDR3 has 12 amino acids. Germline V gene lookup returns CDR1 SEHNR and CDR2 FQNEAQ (reference sequence). The ends were cut back, 5 bases at V and 5 bases at J, with 6 bases in the middle. The CDR3 nucleotides read TGTGCCAGCAGCCGCGATACCGGGGAGCTGTTTTTT. As protein: CASSRDTGELFF.

The chain combines TRBV5-6 with TRBJ2-5; TRBD1 or TRBD2 may be the D gene (5 bases each). Germline V lookup: CDR1 SGHDT, CDR2 YYEEEE. Trimming shortened V by 2 bases and J by 5 bases, and 16 bases separated the two germline ends. The CDR3 is 15 residues long. The DNA for the CDR3 is TGTGCCAGCAGCTTAACCGGGACCCTCGGGGAGACCCAGTACTTC. This encodes CASSLTGTLGETQYF.

This clone was seen just once. The chain links TRBV5-4 to TRBJ1-2, with TRBD1 matching 7 bases. The length of the CDR3 is 13 residues. With 4 bases clipped from V and 4 bases from J, the junction kept 4 bases outside the gene matches. Germline values: CDR1 SGHNT, CDR2 YYREEE (reference sequence). This chain's CDR3 is CASSQTGPYGYTF. The CDR3 DNA reads TGTGCCAGCAGCCAGACAGGGCCCTATGGCTACACCTTC.

J is TRBJ1-2 and V is TRBV5-1; D is unclear. The CDR3 covers 14 residues. Germline V CDR1 and CDR2: SGHRS, YFSETQ. Trimming shortened V by 0 bases and J by 2 bases, and 8 bases separated the two germline ends. CDR3 sequence reads: CASSLEGTNYGYTF. The CDR3 DNA follows: TGCGCCAGCAGCTTGGAGGGAACCAACTATGGCTACACCTTC.

This clone was recorded a few times. J is TRBJ2-2 and V is TRBV6-5; 7 bases fit TRBD2. Germline V gene lookup returns CDR1 MNHEY and CDR2 SVGAGI. With V trimmed by 8 bases and J by 6 bases, 0 bases remained unmatched. The CDR3 sequence is 11 residues long. The CDR3 DNA is TGTGCCAGCCTAGCGGCCGGGGAGCTGTTTTTT. It is translated as CASLAAGELFF.

This rearrangement joins TRBV7-3 to TRBJ1-4, with no clear D. V was pared by 1 base and J by 4 bases, with 13 bases between. Germline-derived CDR1 and CDR2 are SGHTA and FQGTGA. The CDR3 runs to 16 residues. CDR3 protein: CASSLNGGCFNEKLFF. The CDR3 bases are TGTGCCAGCAGCTTAAATGGAGGCTGTTTTAATGAAAAACTGTTTTTT.

This clone has only a few counts. The V and J genes are TRBV11-2 and TRBJ2-1; D might be TRBD1 (6 bases). The V gene's germline CDR1 is SGHAT and CDR2 FQNNGV. Deletions cut 3 bases from V and 6 bases from J, with 9 bases between. The CDR3 consists of 13 residues. Here the CDR3 DNA reads TGTGCCAGCAGCTTCGGGACAATCAATGAGCAGTTCTTC. Protein: CASSFGTINEQFF.

The chain is built from TRBV6-1 and TRBJ1-2; 7 positions match TRBD1. The CDR3 loop spans 17 amino acids. Germline values: CDR1 MNHNS, CDR2 SASEGT. J was trimmed by 0 bases and V by 3 bases; bases with no gene match: 10. CDR3 nucleotides: TGTGCCAGCAGTGACCCACAGGGGTTCGCTCCTAACTATGGCTACACCTTC. Protein: CASSDPQGFAPNYGYTF.

This chain links TRBV19 with TRBJ2-3; TRBD1 matches at 7 bases. Trimming took 2 bases from V and 0 from J; bases not matched to a gene: 2. The CDR3 is 15 amino acids. Germline-derived CDR1 and CDR2 are LNHDA and SQIVND (reference sequence). The CDR3 is CASSIMGQSTDTQYF. The CDR3 DNA sequence: TGTGCCAGTAGTATAATGGGACAGAGCACAGATACGCAGTATTTT.